These T cell receptor beta chains were read from a single sample in a study of blood T cell repertoires in COVID-19. Assay used: immunoSEQ multiplex PCR; TCRdb lists only in-frame clones, some missing. Of about 66,000 clones listed, about nine tenths are singletons. The sequenced sample consisted of peripheral blood. Receptors were obtained from a human donor in a cohort sampled during active COVID-19. CDR3s include the opening cysteine and the closing phenylalanine or tryptophan. Fields, in order: V gene, D gene, clone size, CDR3 protein. D genes are given only for firm matches. Size tells how often a clone was seen (once, few, many) or the class of an expanded clone, and some rows leave it out.

TRBV7-2 TRBD2 once CASSRRTSSYEQYF
TRBV5-1 - - CASSLNLNTEAFF
TRBV18 - - CASSPGSNEKLFF
TRBV3-1/TRBV3-2 TRBD2 - CASSQGHGTSQFF
TRBV29-1 - - CSVGTGTQTGELFF
TRBV9 - - CASSPAGGTNEKLFF
TRBV6-5 - - CASTATGAYYEQYF
TRBV7-2 - - CASSRWAAGASTDTQYF
TRBV4-2 - - CASSQEVGSSTGELFF
TRBV6-2/TRBV6-3 TRBD1 - CASSFGTGSNSNQPQHF
TRBV7-7 - - CASSLQENNEQFF
TRBV19 - - CASSIQVQETQYF
TRBV3-1/TRBV3-2 - - CASSQDPNREETQYF
TRBV9 - - CASSPQATNNSPLHF
TRBV6-5 TRBD1 - CASSQGGAVSPLHF
TRBV7-6 - - CASSQGTFGETQYF
TRBV11-2 - once CASSYRRVNTEAFF